This passage covers 18 T cell receptor beta chains from one sample sequenced in a study of spatial heterogeneity in lung cancer. The time point: sample taken at primary tumor resection. Unsorted tumor, nontumor lung tissue or cryopreserved PBMC supplied the whole RNA. TCRdb analysed the 5' RACE reads with MiXCR anew, one entry per CDR3 protein. The sample has 4,000 or so distinct CDR3 sequences; approximately 20% are singletons. The specimen comprised PBMCs, sampled at surgery. The receptors shown here come from a male donor with early-stage non-small cell lung cancer.

This clonotype was seen a handful of times. This chain's CDR3 is CASTRTGGIEQFF. The CDR3 bases are TGTGCCAGCACCCGGACAGGGGGCATTGAGCAGTTCTTC. V usage is TRBV7-6 and J usage is TRBJ2-1; 11 bases line up with TRBD1. This CDR3 comprises 13 residues. The germline CDR1 and CDR2 sequences are SGHVS and FNYEAQ. V was clipped by 7 bases and J by 9 bases; unmatched bases: 5.

This clonotype was observed at least ten times. V and J are TRBV7-9 and TRBJ1-2; 7 bases agree with TRBD1. CDR1 is SEHNR and CDR2 is FQNEAQ in the germline V gene (reference sequence). The CDR3 runs 16 residues. V gave up 1 base and J gave up 4 bases; unmatched junction bases: 9. In DNA form, the CDR3 reads TGTGCCAGCAGCTTAGGATGGGACAGCCCCAGCTATGGCTACACCTTC. It is translated as CASSLGWDSPSYGYTF.

The sample holds a few counts of this clonotype. CDR3 in DNA: TGTGCCAGCAGCTTGCTTAGGGGAGATACGCAGTATTTT. Residues: CASSLLRGDTQYF. The rearrangement joins TRBV7-6 to TRBJ2-3, with D possibly TRBD1 on 5 matching bases. CDR3 size: 13 residues. The V end was cut by 3 bases, the J end by 5 bases, with 9 bases between. From germline, CDR1 is SGHVS and CDR2 FNYEAQ.

Sample share makes this clonotype medium-sized. The chain recombines TRBV12-3 or TRBV12-4 with TRBJ2-1; D is possibly TRBD1 (5 bases). Between the trimmed V and J ends, which lost 5 bases and 7 bases, there was a span of 18 bases. The CDR3 totals 15 residues. The CDR3 here is CASSHIRVLRNEQFF. The CDR3 DNA follows: TGTGCCAGCAGTCACATCAGGGTCTTGAGAAATGAGCAGTTCTTC.

By share of the sample, this clonotype is medium-sized. V and J are TRBV11-2 and TRBJ2-2, with D possibly TRBD2 on 7 matching bases. V lost 2 bases and J 6 bases, leaving 16 bases between the germline ends. The germline V gene encodes CDR1 SGHAT and CDR2 FQNNGV. The CDR3 is made up of 16 amino acids. The CDR3 spells CASSLNLWGGSGELFF. In nucleotides, the CDR3 is TGTGCCAGCAGCTTAAATTTGTGGGGGGGCTCCGGGGAGCTGTTTTTT.

The table lists this clonotype with many counts. This chain joins TRBV27 and TRBJ2-7; 12 bases map to TRBD2. The CDR3 covers 15 residues. Trimming at V came to 5 bases and at J to 3 bases, leaving 5 bases not matched to a gene. Germline CDR1 MNHEY, CDR2 SMNVEV (reference sequence). CDR3 nucleotide sequence: TGTGCCAGCAGTCTAAGGACTAGCGGGATCTACGAGCAGTACTTC. It specifies CASSLRTSGIYEQYF.

This clonotype was seen at least ten times. This sequence joins TRBV12-3 or TRBV12-4 and TRBJ1-1; D is uncertain. The germline V and J ends were trimmed by 6 bases and 4 bases, with 12 bases remaining between them. The CDR3 sequence is 13 residues long. The CDR3 sequence: CASSPGPSTEAFF. The CDR3 coding sequence is TGTGCCAGCAGCCCTGGCCCGAGCACTGAAGCTTTCTTT.

The rearrangement joins TRBV4-2 to TRBJ2-7; TRBD2 matches 7 bases. The CDR3 spans 20 residues. The J segment lost 7 bases and the V segment lost 2 bases, leaving 26 bases of the junction unmatched. Germline V gives CDR1 LGHNA, CDR2 YNFKEQ. In nucleotides, the CDR3 is TGTGCCAGCAGCCAACTCAGATGGACCTCGCAGGGCCGGGGACTACGAGAGCAGTACTTC. Translating gives CASSQLRWTSQGRGLREQYF.

This clonotype was recorded many times. This rearrangement joins TRBV5-1 to TRBJ2-1, with D possibly matching TRBD1 (6 bases). With 6 bases removed from V and 9 bases from J, the gap between germline ends came to 10 bases. Germline loops: CDR1 SGHRS, CDR2 YFSETQ. The CDR3 has 11 residues. The CDR3 spells CASKGETEQFF. Here the CDR3 DNA reads TGCGCCAGCAAGGGGGAAACTGAGCAGTTCTTC.

V usage is TRBV19 and J usage is TRBJ2-1, with 8 bases identical to TRBD2. V dropped 6 bases and J dropped 7; count of bases not matched to a gene: 11. This CDR3 has 15 amino acids. CDR1 is LNHDA and CDR2 is SQIVND in the germline V gene (reference sequence). CDR3 sequence: CASRGPGLERNEQFF. CDR3 in DNA: TGTGCCAGTAGAGGTCCGGGACTAGAACGTAATGAGCAGTTCTTC.

This clonotype was seen at least ten times. The rearrangement links TRBV4-1 to TRBJ1-2; no firm D call. Trimming took off 1 base at V and 8 bases at J, with 17 bases between the two ends. Germline CDR1 and CDR2: MGHRA and YSYEKL. CDR3 length: 15 residues. DNA of the CDR3: TGCGCCAGCAGCCAAGTGAGCACTTCTCCTGGAGGCTACACCTTC. Translated: CASSQVSTSPGGYTF.

The chain links TRBV4-1 to TRBJ2-3; D unresolved. Germline values: CDR1 MGHRA, CDR2 YSYEKL. V lost 1 base and J 9 bases, leaving 14 bases between the germline ends. The CDR3 totals 14 residues. CDR3 nucleotide sequence: TGCGCCAGCAGCCAAGGTGTTGGGCCGCAAACGCAGTATTTT. Residues: CASSQGVGPQTQYF.

This clonotype was found a few times. This chain connects TRBV7-8 to TRBJ2-3; TRBD1 aligns across 10 bases. CDR1 is SGHVS and CDR2 is FQNEAQ in the germline V gene. CDR3 length equals 15 residues. V was clipped by 1 base and J by 8 bases; unmatched bases: 6. CDR3 protein: CASSLVGQGSRTQYF. CDR3 nucleotide sequence: TGTGCCAGCAGCTTAGTGGGACAGGGGAGCCGTACGCAGTATTTT.

The chain recombines TRBV20-1 with TRBJ2-2; TRBD2 matches at 10 bases. Losses at the gene ends were 6 bases for V and 0 bases for J; bases not matched to a gene: 7. Germline CDR1 is DFQATT and CDR2 is SNEGSKA (reference sequence). This CDR3 comprises 16 residues. CDR3 nucleotides: TGCAGTGCCCCCCTTACTAGCGGGGCGAACACCGGGGAGCTGTTTTTT. Amino acids: CSAPLTSGANTGELFF.

The chain employs TRBV6-6 and TRBJ2-1; 9 positions agree with TRBD1. The CDR3 has 14 amino acids. With V trimmed by 7 bases and J by 4 bases, 5 bases remained unmatched. Germline V gives CDR1 MNHNY, CDR2 SVGAGI (reference sequence). The CDR3 is CASNPTGGYNEQFF. In DNA form, the CDR3 reads TGTGCCAGCAATCCGACAGGGGGATACAATGAGCAGTTCTTC.

The CDR3 protein is CASSTTEFPTGELFF. CDR3 nucleotides: TGCGCCAGCAGCACGACCGAGTTTCCAACCGGGGAGCTGTTTTTT. This sequence joins TRBV5-1 and TRBJ2-2; unclear D gene. The germline CDR1 and CDR2 sequences are SGHRS and YFSETQ. This CDR3 is built from 15 residues. Trimming left V 4 bases short and J 5 bases short, with 15 bases between.

Only a few counts were recorded for this clonotype. The V gene is TRBV30, the J gene TRBJ2-5; D may be TRBD2 (7 bases). Germline V gene sequence: CDR1 GTSNPN, CDR2 SVGIG (reference sequence). V dropped 4 bases and J dropped 0 bases, with 15 bases sitting between them. This CDR3 has 15 residues. CDR3 sequence reads: CAWNPGGGNQETQYF. For the CDR3, the DNA is TGTGCCTGGAACCCTGGCGGGGGCAACCAAGAGACCCAGTACTTC.

This clonotype turned up a few times. The chain links TRBV2 to TRBJ1-5; no reliable D call. In germline, CDR1 is SNHLY, CDR2 FYNNEI. The CDR3 has 13 residues. V gave up 3 bases and J gave up 6 bases, with 9 bases separating them. The CDR3 nucleotides read TGTGCCAGCAGTGATTCTCCCGTTCAGCCCCAGCATTTT. Its protein is CASSDSPVQPQHF.